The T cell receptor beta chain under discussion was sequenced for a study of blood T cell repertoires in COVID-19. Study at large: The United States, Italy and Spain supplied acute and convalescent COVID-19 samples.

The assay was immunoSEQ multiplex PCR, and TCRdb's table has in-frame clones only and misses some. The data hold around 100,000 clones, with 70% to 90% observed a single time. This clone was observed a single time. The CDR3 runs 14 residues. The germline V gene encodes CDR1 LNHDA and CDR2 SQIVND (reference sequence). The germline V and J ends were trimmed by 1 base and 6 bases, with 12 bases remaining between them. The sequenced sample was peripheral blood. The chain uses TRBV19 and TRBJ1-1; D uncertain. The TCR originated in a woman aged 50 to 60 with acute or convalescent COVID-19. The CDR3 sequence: CASSIGGRGPEAFF. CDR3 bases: TGTGCCAGTAGTATAGGAGGAAGAGGTCCTGAAGCTTTCTTT.